The clone carrying this TCR beta chain was detected only a few times. Its antigen remains unknown. Both TRBC1 and TRBC2 were covered by a beta constant-region primer of two equimolar oligonucleotides. The ligated cDNA underwent four PCR rounds using SP2 and nested alpha and beta constant-region primers. An oligonucleotide with the SP2 primer and a 12-nucleotide UMI was ligated to the cDNA 3' end. TCRdb itself ran the UMI-ligation and nested PCR reads through MiXCR, one entry per CDR3 protein. Of around 140,000 distinct CDR3 sequences listed, 22% were seen once; the top ten hold approximately 0.1%. Germline V gene lookup returns CDR1 SGHRS and CDR2 YFSETQ. This CDR3 comprises 15 residues. V was trimmed by 3 bases and J by 0 bases, leaving 7 bases between them. This sample was included in a study of naive and memory T cell subsets. The study, taken as a whole, reports: Over 95% of naive TCR sequences appeared only once after error correction, unlike memory subsets. Naive repertoires, especially CD8, held a few larger clonotypes, possibly memory cells re-expressing CD45RA.

The rearrangement joins TRBV5-1 to TRBJ2-6; D gene ambiguous. Specimen: naive CD4+ T cells from blood. The receptor's source is a human donor in good health. CDR3 amino acids: CASSSVPSGANVLTF. The CDR3 DNA follows: TGCGCCAGCAGCTCCGTACCCTCTGGGGCCAACGTCCTGACTTTC.